The 28 T cell receptor beta chains given below trace back to one sample, sequenced in a study of T-cell reconstitution after alpha-beta-depleted transplantation in children. Library preparation (for TCRbeta) was performed with unique molecular identifiers. TCRdb re-analysed the PCR reads in MiXCR, keeping a single row per CDR3 protein. The sample lists 3,500 to 5,500 distinct CDR3 sequences, 12% occurring once. The sequencing here drew on PBMCs, mostly from graft donor cells, taken 60 days after TCRalphabeta/CD19-depleted stem cell transplant. These receptors all come from a male patient under 10 years old who had a stem cell transplant for acute lymphoblastic leukemia, so the T cells may come from the graft donor.

This clonotype is judged medium-sized (0.01 to 0.1%). The V call is TRBV5-1, the J call TRBJ2-3, with D possibly TRBD1 on 5 matching bases. Germline V lookup: CDR1 SGHRS, CDR2 YFSETQ. Trimming cost V 4 bases and J 0 bases, with 12 bases left between them. The CDR3 has 15 residues. CDR3 nucleotide sequence: TGCGCCAGCAGCCGTACAGGCCTCAGCACAGATACGCAGTATTTT. Protein: CASSRTGLSTDTQYF.

This clonotype was seen many times. The gene calls are TRBV5-1 and TRBJ2-3; 7 bases map to TRBD1. The germline CDR1 and CDR2 sequences are SGHRS and YFSETQ. The CDR3 has 14 amino acids. Losses at the gene ends were 3 bases for V and 3 bases for J; bases not matched to a gene: 4. The DNA for the CDR3 is TGCGCCAGCAGCTCAGGGACAGTTACAGATACGCAGTATTTT. It encodes CASSSGTVTDTQYF.

The sample holds many counts of this clonotype. V is TRBV7-9 and J is TRBJ2-7, with D perhaps TRBD1 (6 bases). This CDR3 spans 17 amino acids. V lost 7 bases, J lost 0 bases, and 22 bases lay in between. Germline V gene data show CDR1 as SEHNR and CDR2 as FQNEAQ (reference sequence). The CDR3 nucleotides read TGTGCCAGCATCTTCCTCACGGGACACAAGAGCTCCTACGAGCAGTACTTC. Protein product: CASIFLTGHKSSYEQYF.

This clonotype was found many times. The rearrangement joins TRBV5-7 to TRBJ1-5; 7 nucleotides agree with TRBD1. TRBV5-7 is noted as an ORF with a role that remains uncertain. V shed 10 bases, J shed 0 bases, and the junction held 16 bases outside the gene matches. The CDR3 spans 17 residues. The CDR3 DNA reads TGTGCCCTTGGGGAGGGACAGAGACTGAGTAGCAATCAGCCCCAGCATTTT. It specifies CALGEGQRLSSNQPQHF.

Judged by abundance, this clonotype is medium-sized. The chain combines TRBV7-2 with TRBJ1-2; no firm D call. The CDR3 is 14 amino acids. Trimming stripped 5 bases from V and 4 bases from J, with 14 bases between. The germline V gene encodes CDR1 SGHTA and CDR2 FQGNSA. The CDR3 DNA follows: TGTGCCAGCAGCGACTGGGTCCTCAGCTATGGCTACACCTTC. Translating it yields CASSDWVLSYGYTF.

The table lists this clonotype with many counts. The chain links TRBV2 to TRBJ2-5; D is ambiguous. The germline V gene encodes CDR1 SNHLY and CDR2 FYNNEI. The CDR3 covers 14 residues. V was shortened by 5 bases and J by 3 bases, with 13 bases between the two germline ends. The CDR3 bases are TGTGCCAGCAGTCTCCGAGAGACGGAAGAGACCCAGTACTTC. This sequence encodes CASSLRETEETQYF.

This clonotype was detected a few times. V usage is TRBV19 and J usage is TRBJ1-1; D is ambiguous. This CDR3 comprises 14 residues. Per germline, CDR1 LNHDA and CDR2 SQIVND (reference sequence). Trimming left V 8 bases short and J 4 bases short, with 17 bases between. CDR3 sequence reads: CASSTSKKGTEAFF. The CDR3 DNA is TGTGCCAGTTCGACATCAAAAAAGGGCACTGAAGCTTTCTTT.

This clonotype is classed as large (0.1 to 1%). The chain employs TRBV4-3 and TRBJ1-5; D might be TRBD1 (6 bases). The CDR3 loop spans 13 amino acids. Germline loops: CDR1 LGHNA, CDR2 YSLEER. Trimming stripped 1 base from V and 6 bases from J, with 7 bases between. The chain's CDR3 is CASSQARGQPQHF. Written as DNA, the CDR3 is TGCGCCAGCAGCCAAGCCAGGGGTCAGCCCCAGCATTTT.

This clonotype was counted ten times or more. V is TRBV3-1 and J is TRBJ1-2; D unclear. V lost 3 bases and J lost 8, with 10 bases in between. Germline assignment: CDR1 LGHDT and CDR2 YNNKEL (reference sequence). The CDR3 is 12 residues long. The CDR3 region is CASSQWLKGYTF. The CDR3 coding sequence is TGTGCCAGCAGCCAGTGGCTGAAGGGCTACACCTTC. The full variable domain, rest sourced from reference TRBV3-1 and TRBJ1-2, is DTAVSQTPKYLVTQMGNDKSIKCEQNLGHDTMYWYKQDSKKFLKIMFSYNNKELIINETVPNRFSPKSPDKAHLNLHINSLELGDSAVYFCASSQWLKGYTFGSGTRLTVV.

This clonotype is labeled medium-sized. The chain carries TRBV7-9 and TRBJ1-5; D is uncertain. V was shortened by 3 bases and J by 7 bases, with 10 bases between the two germline ends. This CDR3 comprises 13 residues. Germline loops: CDR1 SEHNR, CDR2 FQNEAQ (reference sequence). The DNA for the CDR3 is TGTGCCAGCAGCTTCGCATGGCGGCAGCCCCAGCATTTT. Protein: CASSFAWRQPQHF.

This clonotype has at least ten counts. The rearrangement uses TRBV7-6 and TRBJ2-7; D unclear. V lost 0 bases to trimming and J lost 1 base, with 10 bases between them. There are 15 residues in the CDR3. Germline CDR1 is SGHVS and CDR2 is FNYEAQ. The CDR3 nucleotides are TGTGCCAGCAGCTTAGCTGCAGGAAGGTCCTACGAGCAGTACTTC. Amino acid sequence: CASSLAAGRSYEQYF.

This clonotype was recorded at least ten times. The chain recombines TRBV7-2 with TRBJ2-3; D not resolved. Germline CDR1 SGHTA, CDR2 FQGNSA. V was shortened by 5 bases and J by 10 bases, with 25 bases between the two germline ends. CDR3 length: 16 residues. As DNA, the CDR3 is TGTGCCAGCAGCCAAAGCGCCGTAGACGGAGCTCATGCGCAGTATTTT. This sequence encodes CASSQSAVDGAHAQYF.

This clonotype was seen at least ten times. The chain recombines TRBV14 with TRBJ2-3; no firm D call. Germline V lookup: CDR1 SGHDN, CDR2 FVKESK. The CDR3 covers 13 residues. Between the trimmed V and J ends, which lost 0 bases and 2 bases, there was a span of 3 bases. The DNA for the CDR3 is TGTGCCAGCAGCCAAGAATTCACAGATACGCAGTATTTT. Encoded protein: CASSQEFTDTQYF. Supplemented by reference TRBV14 and TRBJ2-3, the full variable domain reads EAGVTQFPSHSVIEKGQTVTLRCDPISGHDNLYWYRRVMGKEIKFLLHFVKESKQDESGMPNNRFLAERTGGTYSTLKVQPAELEDSGVYFCASSQEFTDTQYFGPGTRLTVL.

In this sample, this clonotype turned up many times. The chain joins TRBV7-2 to TRBJ2-7; 7 bases are a match to TRBD1. The germline CDR1 and CDR2 sequences are SGHTA and FQGNSA. V trimming: 1 base; J trimming: 3 bases; junction bases outside the gene matches: 6. The CDR3 runs to 15 residues. The CDR3 DNA sequence: TGTGCCAGCAGCTTAGTTGGCAGGGGGAACTACGAGCAGTACTTC. It codes for CASSLVGRGNYEQYF.

This clonotype was recorded at least ten times. This chain links TRBV5-1 with TRBJ1-2; tentatively, D is TRBD1 (6 bases). Germline values: CDR1 SGHRS, CDR2 YFSETQ. Trimming left V 2 bases short and J 0 bases short, with 14 bases between. The CDR3 runs to 16 residues. The CDR3 DNA reads as TGCGCCAGCAGCTTATTAACAGGGCCTTCTAACTATGGCTACACCTTC. Its translation is CASSLLTGPSNYGYTF.

This clonotype is labeled medium-sized. The chain uses TRBV6-1 and TRBJ1-1; TRBD1 matches at 7 bases. With V trimmed by 6 bases and J by 10 bases, 8 bases remained unmatched. Germline-derived CDR1 and CDR2 are MNHNS and SASEGT. The CDR3 spans 12 residues. As DNA, the CDR3 is TGTGCCAGCAGAGGACCCTCAGGGGGAGCTTTCTTT. Translating it yields CASRGPSGGAFF.

This clonotype was picked up many times. V gene TRBV5-1 combines with J gene TRBJ2-1; 10 bases agree with TRBD2. V lost 4 bases, J lost 2 bases, and 3 bases stayed unmatched. CDR1 is SGHRS and CDR2 is YFSETQ in the germline V gene. The CDR3 is made up of 15 amino acids. CDR3 sequence: CASSGGLATYNEQFF. CDR3 DNA: TGCGCCAGCAGCGGGGGACTAGCGACCTACAATGAGCAGTTCTTC.

This clonotype is classed as medium-sized (0.01 to 0.1%). The chain couples TRBV28 to TRBJ2-1; D possibly corresponds to TRBD1 (5 bases). V was clipped by 6 bases and J by 0 bases, with 18 bases between them. Germline loops: CDR1 MDHEN, CDR2 SYDVKM. The CDR3 spans 17 residues. The CDR3 nucleotides are TGTGCCAGCAGCCCCATCTGGGGCAGGAGCTCCTACAATGAGCAGTTCTTC. This encodes CASSPIWGRSSYNEQFF.

This clonotype occurred many times. V gene TRBV28 combines with J gene TRBJ2-7; perhaps D is TRBD1 or TRBD2 (5 bases each). Looked up from germline, CDR1 is MDHEN and CDR2 is SYDVKM. The V end was cut by 6 bases, the J end by 3 bases, with 18 bases between. The CDR3 runs 15 residues. Written as DNA, the CDR3 is TGTGCCAGCAGCCCCCTTAGGGCAGGGAGCTACGAGCAGTACTTC. It encodes CASSPLRAGSYEQYF.

This clonotype is medium-sized (0.01 to 0.1%) by share. V usage is TRBV27 and J usage is TRBJ1-2; 11 bases map to TRBD1. This CDR3 has 14 amino acids. The germline gives CDR1 MNHEY, CDR2 SMNVEV (reference sequence). After removal of 5 bases from V and 5 bases from J, the junction contained 4 bases not matched to a gene. The DNA of the CDR3 is TGTGCCAGCAGTCCGGACAGGGGGCAATATGGCTACACCTTC. Translating it yields CASSPDRGQYGYTF.

This clonotype has at least ten counts. V and J are TRBV12-3 or TRBV12-4 and TRBJ1-2; no firm D call. Trimming cost V 2 bases and J 4 bases, with 17 bases left between them. The CDR3 loop spans 16 amino acids. The CDR3 reads CASSLLRAGYLYGYTF. CDR3 DNA: TGTGCCAGCAGTTTACTTAGGGCGGGCTACCTCTATGGCTACACCTTC.

This clonotype has a count of ten or more. This chain connects TRBV25-1 to TRBJ1-5, with D perhaps TRBD1 (5 bases). V lost 2 bases to trimming and J lost 11 bases, with 13 bases between them. The CDR3 has 13 amino acids. Germline lookup yields CDR1 MGHDK and CDR2 SYGVNS. The CDR3 nucleotides are TGTGCCAGCAGTGAAGGGGACTCCCTTTCCCAGCATTTT. It specifies CASSEGDSLSQHF.

In this sample, this clonotype is medium-sized. The V and J genes are TRBV7-9 and TRBJ2-3; TRBD1 agrees at 7 bases. This CDR3 contains 15 residues. The ends lost 2 bases at V and 3 bases at J; junction bases unmatched: 5. Germline V CDR1 and CDR2: SEHNR, FQNEAQ (reference sequence). This CDR3 reads CASSLRDRSTDTQYF. CDR3 nucleotides: TGTGCCAGCAGCTTAAGGGACAGATCAACAGATACGCAGTATTTT. The variable domain in full, with the rest retrieved from reference TRBV7-9 and TRBJ2-3, is DTGVSQNPRHKITKRGQNVTFRCDPISEHNRLYWYRQTLGQGPEFLTYFQNEAQLEKSRLLSDRFSAERPKGSFSTLEIQRTEQGDSAMYLCASSLRDRSTDTQYFGPGTRLTVL.

This clonotype was seen ten or more times. The rearrangement joins TRBV12-3 or TRBV12-4 to TRBJ1-4; TRBD1 aligns across 7 bases. V was pared by 6 bases and J by 7 bases, with 2 bases of the junction left unmatched. The CDR3 runs 12 residues. This CDR3 is CASRQGSEKLFF. The CDR3 DNA sequence: TGTGCCAGCAGACAGGGGAGTGAAAAACTGTTTTTT.

The rearrangement links TRBV12-3 or TRBV12-4 to TRBJ2-3; 10 bases fit TRBD1. The CDR3 has 13 residues. J lost 4 bases, V lost 6 bases, and 1 base had no gene match. CDR3 in DNA: TGTGCCAGCAGCGGACAGGGGGCAGATACGCAGTATTTT. Amino acids: CASSGQGADTQYF.

This clonotype is deemed medium-sized (0.01 to 0.1%). The chain has TRBV5-1 and TRBJ2-5; 8 nucleotides line up with TRBD1. V shed 5 bases, J shed 5 bases, and the junction held 8 bases outside the gene matches. Germline loops: CDR1 SGHRS, CDR2 YFSETQ. The CDR3 spans 14 residues. CDR3 nucleotides: TGCGCCAGCAGTCCCGCAGGGGGCCCGGAGACCCAGTACTTC. Translated: CASSPAGGPETQYF. The variable domain in full, completed from reference TRBV5-1 and TRBJ2-5, reads KAGVTQTPRYLIKTRGQQVTLSCSPISGHRSVSWYQQTPGQGLQFLFEYFSETQRNKGNFPGRFSGRQFSNSRSEMNVSTLELGDSALYLCASSPAGGPETQYFGPGTRLLVL.

This clonotype has a count of ten or more. The chain employs TRBV5-4 and TRBJ2-5, with 12 positions matching TRBD2. Germline V gene lookup returns CDR1 SGHNT and CDR2 YYREEE (reference sequence). The CDR3 consists of 17 residues. V was pared by 3 bases and J by 4 bases, with 10 bases of the junction left unmatched. This CDR3 is CASSSPWTSGTGETQYF. Written as DNA, the CDR3 is TGTGCCAGCAGCTCCCCCTGGACTAGCGGGACAGGAGAGACCCAGTACTTC.

This clonotype was counted ten times or more. The chain joins TRBV12-3 or TRBV12-4 to TRBJ2-2; TRBD1 aligns across 10 bases. V was clipped by 5 bases and J by 6 bases; unmatched bases: 3. This CDR3 spans 14 amino acids. CDR3 DNA: TGTGCCAGCAGTAGCGGACAGGGGGCCGGGGAGCTGTTTTTT. This encodes CASSSGQGAGELFF.